A single sample gave rise to the 32 T cell receptor beta chains below, sequenced in a study of cytomegalovirus exposure and HLA in healthy donors. The primer mix had 60 Vbeta and 13 Jbeta primers. Sequencing was performed with immunoSEQ multiplex PCR; in TCRdb, only in-frame clones are kept and a portion is missing. This sample has about 180,000 clones; over 80% occur once, and the top ten carry around 1.4%. What was sequenced was PBMCs. These receptors all come from a girl aged 10-17 years in good health and CMV-seropositive.

The chain carries TRBV11-2 and TRBJ2-7; 9 nucleotides align to TRBD2. This CDR3 has 15 amino acids. CDR1 is SGHAT and CDR2 is FQNNGV in the germline V gene. Trimming cost V 1 base and J 4 bases; bases outside gene matches: 5. The CDR3: CASSLAPSGIYEQYF. In DNA, the CDR3 is TGTGCCAGCAGCTTAGCTCCTAGCGGGATTTACGAGCAGTACTTC.

V gene TRBV19 combines with J gene TRBJ1-5; D gene ambiguous. The CDR3 totals 16 residues. CDR1 and CDR2 from the germline V gene are LNHDA and SQIVND (reference sequence). V was shortened by 3 bases and J by 3 bases, with 15 bases between the two germline ends. The CDR3 is CASSMPRGLNNQPQHF. The CDR3 DNA reads TGTGCCAGTAGTATGCCACGTGGGCTTAACAATCAGCCCCAGCATTTT.

The J gene is TRBJ2-2, the V gene TRBV5-6, with 7 bases lining up with TRBD2. CDR3 length: 18 amino acids. The germline V gene has CDR1 SGHDT and CDR2 YYEEEE. The V gene end was trimmed by 0 bases and the J gene end by 4 bases; junction bases not matched to a gene: 12. CDR3 amino acids: CASSLATRTSGVTGELFF. As DNA, the CDR3 is TGTGCCAGCAGCTTGGCCACGAGGACTAGTGGGGTCACCGGGGAGCTGTTTTTT.

The V call is TRBV6-5, the J call TRBJ2-7; TRBD1 matches 9 bases. Per the germline V gene, CDR1 is MNHEY and CDR2 is SVGAGI. The CDR3 totals 15 residues. The J segment lost 0 bases and the V segment lost 5 bases, leaving 5 bases of the junction unmatched. The CDR3 DNA follows: TGTGCCAGCAGTCCGGGACAGGGCAGCTCCTACGAGCAGTACTTC. This codes for CASSPGQGSSYEQYF.

The chain carries TRBV5-1 and TRBJ1-4; D call uncertain. V shed 0 bases and J shed 3 bases, with 6 bases lying between them. Germline CDR1 is SGHRS and CDR2 is YFSETQ. This CDR3 comprises 14 residues. The CDR3 sequence is CASSLGAPNEKLFF. CDR3 sequence (DNA): TGCGCCAGCAGCTTGGGGGCTCCTAATGAAAAACTGTTTTTT.

A few counts support this clone. The chain has TRBV5-1 and TRBJ2-7; 9 positions match TRBD1. V was clipped by 7 bases and J by 4 bases; unmatched bases: 6. This CDR3 is 13 amino acids long. The germline V gene has CDR1 SGHRS and CDR2 YFSETQ. Here the CDR3 DNA reads TGCGCCAGCTCCGGGACAGGGACGTACGAGCAGTACTTC. Amino acids: CASSGTGTYEQYF.

The chain employs TRBV10-3 and TRBJ2-1; 8 nucleotides align to TRBD2. Germline assignment: CDR1 ENHRY and CDR2 SYGVKD. V lost 0 bases, J lost 3 bases, and 1 base stayed unmatched. CDR3 length: 15 amino acids. CDR3: CAISESGTSYNEQFF. CDR3 in DNA: TGTGCCATCAGTGAGTCCGGGACTAGCTACAATGAGCAGTTCTTC.

The CDR3 loop reads CASSLRGLVYEQYF. DNA for the CDR3: TGTGCCAGCAGCTTGCGGGGTCTCGTCTACGAGCAGTACTTC. The chain couples TRBV5-8 to TRBJ2-7; maybe TRBD2 (5 bases). The V gene's germline CDR1 is SGHTS and CDR2 YDEGEE. Trimming took 1 base from V and 3 from J, leaving 11 bases between them. CDR3 length: 14 residues.

The genes are TRBV30 and TRBJ1-2; D may be TRBD1 (6 bases). The V end was cut by 2 bases, the J end by 3 bases, with 13 bases between. There are 14 residues in the CDR3. Looked up from germline, CDR1 is GTSNPN and CDR2 is SVGIG (reference sequence). CDR3 DNA: TGTGCCTGGAGTCCGCGGACAGACTACTATGGCTACACCTTC. Translated, it gives CAWSPRTDYYGYTF.

With respect to this clone: Other DNA sequences in this sample translate to the same CDR3. V is TRBV7-9 and J is TRBJ2-7; 9 bases match TRBD2. Germline assignment: CDR1 SEHNR and CDR2 FQNEAQ (reference sequence). The length of the CDR3 is 19 residues. V shed 4 bases, J shed 4 bases, and the junction held 20 bases outside the gene matches. The CDR3 bases are TGTGCCAGCAGCTCTCTAGGTAATAGCGGGAGCCCCCCAGTATACGAGCAGTACTTC. Amino acids: CASSSLGNSGSPPVYEQYF. The full variable domain, in which reference TRBV7-9 and TRBJ2-7 provide the parts outside the CDR3, is DTGVSQNPRHKITKRGQNVTFRCDPISEHNRLYWYRQTLGQGPEFLTYFQNEAQLEKSRLLSDRFSAERPKGSFSTLEIQRTEQGDSAMYLCASSSLGNSGSPPVYEQYFGPGTRLTVT.

The chain combines TRBV27 with TRBJ2-7; 7 positions match TRBD2. Looked up from germline, CDR1 is MNHEY and CDR2 is SMNVEV (reference sequence). Trimming cost V 5 bases and J 3 bases; bases outside gene matches: 10. The CDR3 runs to 15 residues. As DNA, the CDR3 is TGTGCCAGCAGTCTGAAGACTAGCAGCTACTACGAGCAGTACTTC. Translating gives CASSLKTSSYYEQYF.

V usage is TRBV4-1 and J usage is TRBJ2-7; 8 nucleotides agree with TRBD1. V was clipped by 3 bases and J by 4 bases; unmatched bases: 8. The CDR3 totals 15 residues. Germline CDR1 MGHRA, CDR2 YSYEKL. The DNA for the CDR3 is TGCGCCAGCAGCCACTATAGGGACAGGTCTTACGAGCAGTACTTC. Translated: CASSHYRDRSYEQYF.

The chain is built from TRBV5-4 and TRBJ2-1, with 8 bases aligning to TRBD1. V was clipped by 0 bases and J by 4 bases; unmatched bases: 3. The CDR3 has 15 amino acids. The V gene's germline CDR1 is SGHNT and CDR2 YYREEE (reference sequence). CDR3 DNA sequence: TGTGCCAGCAGCTTGGGACAGGGGAAATACAATGAGCAGTTCTTC. This codes for CASSLGQGKYNEQFF.

The genes are TRBV7-2 and TRBJ2-1; D might be TRBD2 (7 bases). The CDR3 loop spans 16 amino acids. With 1 base removed from V and 5 bases from J, the gap between germline ends came to 15 bases. Germline V CDR1 and CDR2: SGHTA, FQGNSA. In nucleotides, the CDR3 is TGTGCCAGCAGCTTAGGGGGGGCAGGACTAGACAATGAGCAGTTCTTC. Translated, it gives CASSLGGAGLDNEQFF.

In its sample, this clone was seen once. The V call is TRBV5-6, the J call TRBJ1-6, with TRBD1 matching 7 bases. V shed 4 bases and J 9 bases; nucleotides not matched to a gene: 10. CDR3 length: 15 amino acids. The V gene's germline CDR1 is SGHDT and CDR2 YYEEEE. For the CDR3, the DNA is TGTGCCAGCAGCGGGAGGACAGGTCCGGGTTCACCCCTCCACTTT. Translation: CASSGRTGPGSPLHF.

The V and J genes are TRBV7-9 and TRBJ1-2, with a possible D match to TRBD1 (6 bases). Germline assignment: CDR1 SEHNR and CDR2 FQNEAQ (reference sequence). The CDR3 has 14 residues. V lost 5 bases, J lost 2 bases, and 12 bases lay in between. The CDR3 DNA is TGTGCCAGCAGCCCTGTGGGGGCGAACTATGGCTACACCTTC. Translation: CASSPVGANYGYTF.

This clone appeared a single time. The V call is TRBV10-1, the J call TRBJ1-2; tentatively, D is TRBD1 (5 bases). Germline lookup yields CDR1 WNHNN and CDR2 SYGVQD (reference sequence). The CDR3 runs to 15 residues. Trimming pared 3 bases from V and 4 bases from J, leaving 15 bases between. CDR3 sequence reads: CASSDSKGTGYGYTF. CDR3 nucleotides: TGCGCCAGCAGTGACAGTAAAGGGACTGGCTATGGCTACACCTTC.

The chain joins TRBV4-3 to TRBJ1-3; 8 bases map to TRBD1. V lost 3 bases and J lost 2; bases outside the gene matches: 3. The CDR3 sequence is 15 residues long. Looked up from germline, CDR1 is LGHNA and CDR2 is YSLEER. The CDR3 reads CASSHGQGAGNTIYF. The DNA for the CDR3 is TGCGCCAGCAGCCACGGACAGGGCGCTGGAAACACCATATATTTT.

In the case of this clone: One junction end does not reproduce the germline sequence, and a read error may be involved. The chain recombines TRBV25-1 with TRBJ1-1, with D tentatively TRBD1 (5 bases). The CDR3 covers 11 residues. Germline assignment: CDR1 MGHDK and CDR2 SYGVNS. This CDR3 reads CTSGRGTEAFF. In nucleotides, the CDR3 is TGTACCAGTGGTAGGGGCACTGAAGCTTTCTTT.

In DNA form, the CDR3 reads TGTGCCAGCAGTTACCACCCGGGACAGGGGGTAGATACGCAGTATTTT. This gives the protein CASSYHPGQGVDTQYF. The rearrangement joins TRBV6-5 to TRBJ2-3; 11 bases are a match to TRBD1. V was clipped by 2 bases and J by 5 bases; unmatched bases: 6. Germline values: CDR1 MNHEY, CDR2 SVGAGI. The CDR3 sequence is 16 residues long.

The chain uses TRBV5-1 and TRBJ2-5; 7 bases line up with TRBD2. The J call may be in error: the DNA end matches TRBJ2-7 better. CDR3 length: 18 amino acids. The germline gives CDR1 SGHRS, CDR2 YFSETQ. The CDR3, as DNA: TGCGCCAGCAGCTTAGCCGGGGGGACTGGCGGCGGTACCTACGAGCAGTACTTC. Translation gives CASSLAGGTGGGTYEQYF.

The chain joins TRBV6-5 to TRBJ1-1, with unresolved D. V lost 7 bases, J lost 4 bases, and 19 bases lay in between. The germline V gene encodes CDR1 MNHEY and CDR2 SVGAGI. The CDR3 sequence is 15 residues long. As DNA, the CDR3 is TGTGCCAGCACACCCTCCAGAGGGTCGACCACTGAAGCTTTCTTT. Protein: CASTPSRGSTTEAFF.

The chain has TRBV25-1 and TRBJ1-2; 9 bases are shared with TRBD1. This CDR3 region has 16 residues. Germline CDR1 and CDR2: MGHDK and SYGVNS. The ends lost 1 base at V and 4 bases at J; junction bases unmatched: 7. The CDR3 loop reads CASSEWGTGLSYGYTF. For the CDR3, the DNA is TGTGCCAGCAGTGAATGGGGGACAGGGTTGAGCTATGGCTACACCTTC.

CDR3 sequence (DNA): TGTGCCAGCTCACCGAAGGACACCTACTATGGCTACACCTTC. Translating gives CASSPKDTYYGYTF. The chain recombines TRBV18 with TRBJ1-2; D is perhaps TRBD1 (5 bases). Germline CDR1 is KGHSH and CDR2 is LQKENI. V was shortened by 3 bases and J by 3 bases, with 11 bases between the two germline ends. This CDR3 is built from 14 residues.

The chain recombines TRBV30 with TRBJ2-3; 8 nucleotides agree with TRBD2. Germline trimming cut 4 bases from V and 7 bases from J; bases unmatched to any gene: 16. Germline CDR1 GTSNPN, CDR2 SVGIG (reference sequence). The CDR3 spans 16 residues. The CDR3 nucleotides are TGTGCCTGGACCACCCCACTAGCGGCGCGGAGATATACGCAGTATTTT. It encodes CAWTTPLAARRYTQYF.

This clone appeared once. The V and J genes are TRBV30 and TRBJ1-1; D may be TRBD1 (5 bases). This CDR3 is built from 11 residues. Trimming removed 5 bases at V and 4 bases at J, with 8 bases between. Germline lookup yields CDR1 GTSNPN and CDR2 SVGIG (reference sequence). CDR3 region: CAWAGGTEAFF. Written as DNA, the CDR3 is TGTGCCTGGGCGGGGGGCACTGAAGCTTTCTTT.

V is TRBV30 and J is TRBJ1-2, with 8 bases aligning to TRBD1. With 5 bases clipped from V and 8 bases from J, the junction kept 13 bases outside the gene matches. CDR1 GTSNPN and CDR2 SVGIG come from the germline V gene (reference sequence). The CDR3 length is 14 residues. The CDR3 spells CAWGLGQGARGYTF. The CDR3 region has the DNA TGTGCCTGGGGTCTCGGCCAGGGGGCGCGAGGCTACACCTTC.

This clone has more than one count but fewer than ten. The rearrangement joins TRBV19 to TRBJ1-1; D is undetermined. V lost 7 bases to trimming and J lost 1 base, with 7 bases between them. The germline V gene encodes CDR1 LNHDA and CDR2 SQIVND (reference sequence). This CDR3 has 12 residues. CDR3 region: CASTTGNTEAFF. CDR3 bases: TGTGCCAGTACCACGGGGAACACTGAAGCTTTCTTT. Full variable domain (outside the CDR3, taken from reference TRBV19 and TRBJ1-1): DGGITQSPKYLFRKEGQNVTLSCEQNLNHDAMYWYRQDPGQGLRLIYYSQIVNDFQKGDIAEGYSVSREKKESFPLTVTSAQKNPTAFYLCASTTGNTEAFFGQGTRLTVV.

The chain carries TRBV18 and TRBJ2-5, with 14 bases that match TRBD2. V dropped 2 bases and J dropped 4; count of bases not matched to a gene: 3. This CDR3 contains 16 residues. Germline V CDR1 and CDR2: KGHSH, LQKENI. As DNA, the CDR3 is TGTGCCAGCTCACCAAGAGGACTAGCGGGAGGAGAGACCCAGTACTTC. Its protein product is CASSPRGLAGGETQYF.

This chain joins TRBV9 and TRBJ2-3; D may be TRBD1 (5 bases). This CDR3 is built from 12 residues. Trimming shortened V by 0 bases and J by 7 bases, and 6 bases separated the two germline ends. Germline V gene sequence: CDR1 SGDLS, CDR2 YYNGEE. CDR3 DNA sequence: TGTGCCAGCAGCGTAGACAGGTATACGCAGTATTTT. Amino acids: CASSVDRYTQYF.

This clone has just a few counts. V and J are TRBV19 and TRBJ1-1, with D possibly being TRBD1 (5 bases). V was shortened by 3 bases and J by 0 bases, with 23 bases between the two germline ends. Germline CDR1 and CDR2: LNHDA and SQIVND (reference sequence). This CDR3 comprises 19 residues. CDR3 DNA: TGTGCCAGTAGTATTGGCCCTGCTGATGGATGGGGCATGAACACTGAAGCTTTCTTT. Residues: CASSIGPADGWGMNTEAFF.

The chain joins TRBV4-1 to TRBJ2-1, with TRBD1 as a possible D gene (6 bases). Germline-derived CDR1 and CDR2 are MGHRA and YSYEKL. CDR3 size: 14 residues. V was clipped by 3 bases and J by 9 bases, with 15 bases between them. The CDR3 protein is CASSQAYRDSEQFF. DNA for the CDR3: TGCGCCAGCAGCCAGGCCTACAGGGATAGTGAGCAGTTCTTC.